The rows below give T cell receptor beta chains drawn from one sample of a study of beta chain features in type 1 diabetes. Profiling relied on immunoSEQ multiplex PCR, and the TCRdb table lists in-frame clones only, not all of them. The table shows about 230,000 clones, with approximately 16% occurring only once. The sequenced sample consisted of naive CD4+ T cells from blood. All receptors derive from a man aged 30-40 years with type 1 diabetes. Each CDR3 is given with its conserved first and last residue. Fields, in order: clone size, V gene, J gene, D gene, CDR3 protein, CDR3 DNA. The D gene is left open where the match is weak. Part of the rows lack a size; the others show once, few, many or a class for expanded clones.

-	TRBV5-4	TRBJ2-1	-	CASSDTGSSYNEQFF	TGTGCCAGCAGCGACACGGGGAGCTCCTACAATGAGCAGTTCTTC
-	TRBV5-4	TRBJ2-5	-	CASSLSGAGETQYF	TGTGCCAGCAGCTTGTCGGGGGCGGGCGAGACCCAGTACTTC
few	TRBV7-2	TRBJ2-3	-	CASSLDPDTQYF	TGTGCCAGCAGCTTAGATCCAGATACGCAGTATTTT
-	TRBV29-1	TRBJ2-1	-	CSVASYNEQFF	TGCAGCGTTGCTAGTTACAATGAGCAGTTCTTC
-	TRBV30	TRBJ1-5	-	CAWSVQGGQPQHF	TGTGCCTGGAGTGTACAGGGTGGGCAGCCCCAGCATTTT
few	TRBV28	TRBJ1-4	TRBD1	CASRPTGFGRLFF	TGTGCCAGCAGGCCGACAGGGTTCGGTAGACTGTTTTTT
-	TRBV29-1	TRBJ2-3	TRBD2	CSVGVQRGPDTQYF	TGCAGCGTGGGGGTCCAGCGGGGCCCAGATACGCAGTATTTT
few	TRBV30	TRBJ2-5	-	CAWSRGGSREQYF	TGTGCCTGGAGTCGTGGGGGTAGCCGGGAGCAGTACTTC
few	TRBV29-1	TRBJ2-1	TRBD1	CSVPRTGEDEQFF	TGCAGCGTCCCTAGGACAGGCGAAGATGAGCAGTTCTTC
few	TRBV29-1	TRBJ2-3	-	CSVDGGGTVDTQYF	TGCAGCGTTGATGGTGGCGGAACGGTGGATACGCAGTATTTT
-	TRBV6-6	TRBJ2-6	-	CASAGSGANVLTF	TGTGCCAGCGCTGGCTCTGGGGCCAACGTCCTGACTTTC
-	TRBV29-1	TRBJ2-7	TRBD2	CSVGSGLAGVGEQYF	TGCAGCGTTGGAAGCGGGCTAGCGGGAGTAGGCGAGCAGTACTTC
-	TRBV4-3	TRBJ1-5	-	CASSQDRDQPQHF	TGCGCCAGCAGCCAAGATCGGGATCAGCCCCAGCATTTT
-	TRBV7-9	TRBJ2-1	TRBD2	CASSLSGSNNEQFF	TGTGCCAGCAGCCTCAGCGGGAGCAACAATGAGCAGTTCTTC
few	TRBV29-1	TRBJ1-1	-	CSVSTLADTEAFF	TGCAGCGTTTCGACTCTCGCGGACACTGAAGCTTTCTTT
-	TRBV29-1	TRBJ2-3	-	CSVGQGGTQYF	TGCAGCGTTGGACAGGGAGGTACGCAGTATTTT
-	TRBV29-1	TRBJ2-5	-	CSVGDGQETQYF	TGCAGCGTGGGGGACGGGCAAGAGACCCAGTACTTC
few	TRBV29-1	TRBJ2-3	TRBD2	CSASGTSGRTDTQYF	TGCAGCGCCTCCGGGACTAGCGGGAGGACAGATACGCAGTATTTT
-	TRBV7-2	TRBJ2-7	-	CASSLQGPMYF	TGTGCCAGCAGCCTACAGGGCCCGATGTACTTC
few	TRBV7-2	TRBJ2-3	-	CASSLQTTIDTQYF	TGTGCCAGCAGCCTCCAGACCACCATAGATACGCAGTATTTT
-	TRBV18	TRBJ2-7	-	CASSPPTGIYEQYF	TGTGCCAGCTCACCACCGACAGGAATCTACGAGCAGTACTTC
few	TRBV9	TRBJ2-7	-	CASSVVALGYEQYF	TGTGCCAGCAGCGTAGTTGCGTTGGGCTACGAGCAGTACTTC
-	TRBV29-1	TRBJ2-3	-	CSVEEPGTDTQYF	TGCAGCGTTGAAGAACCCGGGACGGATACGCAGTATTTT
once	TRBV20-1	TRBJ1-2	-	CSGWGYGYTF	TGCAGTGGGTGGGGCTACGGCTACACCTTC
-	TRBV7-9	TRBJ2-1	-	CASSQTGSDEQFF	TGTGCCAGCAGCCAAACAGGGTCGGATGAGCAGTTCTTC
few	TRBV7-9	TRBJ2-3	-	CATRASGTDTQYF	TGTGCCACTCGGGCTAGCGGCACAGATACGCAGTATTTT
few	TRBV25-1	TRBJ1-1	-	CASSESPSRGLNTEAFF	TGTGCCAGCAGTGAATCCCCCTCCAGGGGATTGAACACTGAAGCTTTCTTT
few	TRBV5-1	TRBJ2-3	TRBD1	CASSFAGGPDTQYF	TGCGCCAGCAGCTTCGCAGGGGGCCCAGATACGCAGTATTTT
few	TRBV29-1	TRBJ1-2	-	CSVRGLANYGYTF	TGCAGCGTGAGGGGCCTTGCTAACTATGGCTACACCTTC
few	TRBV7-9	TRBJ2-7	TRBD1	CASSPGQGIGYEQYF	TGTGCCAGCAGCCCGGGACAGGGAATCGGCTACGAGCAGTACTTC
-	TRBV7-9	TRBJ2-3	TRBD1	CASSRQGPPDTQYF	TGTGCCAGCAGCCGACAGGGCCCCCCAGATACGCAGTATTTT
few	TRBV5-4	TRBJ2-2	-	CASSLARKDHGELFF	TGTGCCAGCAGCTTGGCGAGGAAGGATCACGGGGAGCTGTTTTTT
-	TRBV25-1	TRBJ1-4	-	CASSESYRQGKLFF	TGTGCCAGCAGTGAATCTTACCGTCAAGGAAAACTGTTTTTT
-	TRBV6-1	TRBJ2-2	-	CASSRHQPTGELFF	TGTGCCAGCAGCCGCCACCAGCCCACCGGGGAGCTGTTTTTT
-	TRBV9	TRBJ2-7	-	CASSAGTPLREQYF	TGTGCCAGCAGCGCCGGGACCCCATTGAGGGAGCAGTACTTC